What follows describes a single T cell receptor beta chain. The data stem from a study of blood T cell repertoires in COVID-19. Study details: Both acute and convalescent COVID-19 samples were obtained from the United States, Italy and Spain. Sources were T cells, B-cell-depleted T cells, or PBMCs; the material itself was cDNA or gDNA.

In the source study's methods: Scientists estimated how many nucleated cells there were by amplifying reference gene primers. Profiling relied on immunoSEQ multiplex PCR, and the TCRdb table lists in-frame clones only, not all of them. Clone size and V and J calls were adopted from that table, with D and trimming inferred from the DNA. The data hold about 190,000 clones, with 84% observed a single time. Sequencing was performed on peripheral blood. The sequence derives from a woman aged 70 to 79 with active or convalescent COVID-19.

CDR3 sequence reads: CASSIGGDRGTEQFF. CDR3 DNA: TGTGCCAGTAGTATTGGTGGGGACAGGGGAACTGAGCAGTTCTTC. The chain recombines TRBV19 with TRBJ2-1, with 10 bases fitting TRBD1. Germline V gives CDR1 LNHDA, CDR2 SQIVND (reference sequence). The CDR3 is made up of 15 amino acids. V shed 3 bases and J 9 bases; nucleotides not matched to a gene: 8.